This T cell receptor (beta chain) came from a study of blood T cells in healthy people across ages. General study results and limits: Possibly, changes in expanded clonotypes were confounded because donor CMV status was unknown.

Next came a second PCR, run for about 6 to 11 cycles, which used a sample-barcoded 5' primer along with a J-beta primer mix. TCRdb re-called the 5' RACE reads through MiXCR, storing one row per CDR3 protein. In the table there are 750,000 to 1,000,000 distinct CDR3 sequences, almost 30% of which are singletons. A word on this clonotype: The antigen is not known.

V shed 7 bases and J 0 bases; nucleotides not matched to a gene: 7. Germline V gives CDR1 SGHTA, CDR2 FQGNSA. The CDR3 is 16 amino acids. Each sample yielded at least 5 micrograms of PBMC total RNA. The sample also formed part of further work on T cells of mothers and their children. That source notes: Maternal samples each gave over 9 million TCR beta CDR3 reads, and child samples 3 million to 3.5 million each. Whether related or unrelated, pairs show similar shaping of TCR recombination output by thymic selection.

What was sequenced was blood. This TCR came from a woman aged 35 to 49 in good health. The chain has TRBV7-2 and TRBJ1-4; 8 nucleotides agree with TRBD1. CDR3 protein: CASTRDRLTTNEKLFF. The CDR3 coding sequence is TGTGCCAGCACCCGGGACAGGTTAACAACTAATGAAAAACTGTTTTTT. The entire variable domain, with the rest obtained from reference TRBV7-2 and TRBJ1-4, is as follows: GAGVSQSPSNKVTEKGKDVELRCDPISGHTALYWYRQSLGQGLEFLIYFQGNSAPDKSGLPSDRFSAERTGGSVSTLTIQRTQQEDSAVYLCASTRDRLTTNEKLFFGSGTQLSVL.